This T cell receptor (beta chain) was sequenced for a study of T cell repertoires in cytomegalovirus infection. Germline CDR1 and CDR2: MNHEY and SMNVEV (reference sequence). CDR3 length equals 18 residues. Deletions cut 3 bases from V and 0 bases from J, with 20 bases between. TCRdb re-called the reads through MiXCR, storing one row per CDR3 protein. The sample holds roughly 700,000 distinct CDR3 sequences, 30% to 40% seen once. On this clonotype itself: No antigen is known for it.

The chain uses TRBV27 and TRBJ1-1; no definite D call. The source material was cultured PBMCs, sampled from culture after CMV antigen stimulation. This TCR was recovered from a human donor in good health (CMV status not recorded). Some clones in this sample may be carry-over from other donors' samples. CDR3 bases: TGTGCCAGCAGTTTTCTCCCTAAGTGGGGTGCGATGAACACTGAAGCTTTCTTT. Amino acids: CASSFLPKWGAMNTEAFF.